What follows is one T cell receptor (beta chain) and its context. Its specificity is unknown. These data come from a study of T cell responses to AZD1222 COVID-19 vaccine. Method: immunoSEQ multiplex PCR; TCRdb's copy keeps in-frame clones and lacks some. Of about 150,000 clones listed, about 91% are singletons. Trimming at V came to 7 bases and at J to 4 bases, leaving 15 bases not matched to a gene. Germline-derived CDR1 and CDR2 are MDHEN and SYDVKM. The CDR3 consists of 17 residues. Study-wide findings and caveats: Among the donors, most were white British and more were female, and clonal diversity was possibly underestimated. Targets within unmutated variant regions were reportedly found for nearly half of spike-specific TCRs.

J is TRBJ1-2 and V is TRBV28, with 10 bases matching TRBD1. This receptor was identified in an adult in good health. The specimen comprised peripheral blood, sampled on day 0 of AZD1222 vaccination. CDR3 in amino acids: CASTRAGQGFRGYGYTF. The CDR3 DNA follows: TGTGCCAGCACCAGGGCGGGACAGGGGTTTCGTGGCTATGGCTACACCTTC.